This entry features one T cell receptor beta chain sequence. Antigen specificity is unknown. This sample is part of a study of Tregs in tolerant kidney transplant recipients. General study points: The most relevant donor-specific Treg TCRbeta repertoire apparently came from expansion with activated donor B cells. Findings come from small patient numbers and require larger validation.

Data came from immunoSEQ multiplex PCR; TCRdb stores just in-frame clones and leaves some out. The repertoire holds more than 60,000 clones, roughly 89% seen once, with around 0.38% in the top ten. The CDR3 runs 15 residues. J lost 1 base, V lost 3 bases, and 5 bases had no gene match. CDR1 is SGHTA, CDR2 FQGNSA, per germline. Unstimulated regulatory T cells (CD4+CD25+CD127-), CD4+CD25- non-regulatory cells, CD4 and CD8 cells were FACS-sorted from thawed PBMCs. The V call is TRBV7-2, the J call TRBJ1-1, with TRBD1 matching over 7 bases. This clonotype was sampled from a human donor who received a combined kidney and bone marrow transplant. The sequencing here drew on CD4+ T cells from blood, taken before the transplant. The CDR3 DNA reads TGTGCCAGCAGCTTTATAGGGACAGAGAACACTGAAGCTTTCTTT. Its translation is CASSFIGTENTEAFF.